The source of this T cell receptor (beta chain) is a study of blood T cell repertoires in COVID-19 (dated by TCRdb to 2020 to 2022). About the study as a whole: The collaborator samples originated in the United States, Italy and Spain and spanned the acute and convalescent phases of COVID-19. The material from the prospective study consisted of cDNA or gDNA derived from T cells, B-cell-depleted T cells, or PBMCs. The dataset comprised deeply sampled blood TCRbeta repertoires from subjects exposed to, actively infected with, or recovered from COVID-19. A freely available public database, intended as a resource for researchers studying the immune response to SARS-CoV-2, is where the repertoires were released. The samples were drawn from two sources: the first 160 participants of the ongoing ImmuneRACE study, and 1,254 subjects contributed by 6 global collaborators. Nearly every sample came with metadata listing a de-identified subject ID, COVID-19 status, age in years and sex. HLA class I and class II types, where available, came from metadata supplied by the sample provider rather than from assay-based typing.

Participants in the prospective study were aged roughly 18 to 100 years, lived in under 30 United States geographic areas, and enrolled through a virtual design. Cohort assignment in the prospective study relied on participant-reported clinical history from a screening survey and a study questionnaire. A participant counted as exposed if, within 2 weeks of entering the study, that participant had been in contact with someone who had a PCR-confirmed or clinician-diagnosed COVID-19 case. Each participant in the prospective study had whole blood, serum and a nasopharyngeal or oropharyngeal swab collected by mobile phlebotomists. Additional blood draws and questionnaires over an approximately 2-month period could optionally be provided by prospective study participants. Prospective study blood samples were shipped either frozen or at room temperature before DNA extraction. The research as a whole found: The amount of clinical and demographic metadata varied by source and participant and was provided uncurated.

TCRbeta CDR3 regions were amplified from genomic DNA by means of the immunoSEQ Assay, a bias-controlled multiplex PCR. The source study handled its data this way. Within the assay, amplification of reference gene primers was used to estimate how many nucleated cells each sample contained. Sequence reads were collapsed and filtered to measure the absolute abundance of every unique TCRbeta CDR3 rearrangement. Productive Simpson clonality was computed per sample as the square root of Simpson's diversity index over productive rearrangements. TCRdb retrieved this table from immuneACCESS and kept in-frame rearrangements only. Not all clones are present; in checked studies, unresolved V genes account for under half, and no reason is known for the remainder. V and J calls and clone size are those listed in that table; D and trimming were worked out from the DNA. Present in this sample are about 250,000 clones, over 80% of which were seen just once. The biggest ten clones account for approximately 3.4% of the sample.

For CDR1 and CDR2, the germline V gene (reference sequence) lists GTSNPN and SVGIG. From the cysteine up to the phenylalanine, the CDR3 has a length of 13 residues. Only CDR3 DNA remains: 39 bases, in frame from the first base. The V and J ends are trimmed by 3 bases and 2 bases, leaving 9 bases between them. This clone occurred a few times. There is no known antigen for this receptor. Per-base qualities were not stored, and no clone one base away is much larger. Specimen: PBMCs or T cells enriched from blood (not recorded which). The chain joins TRBV30 to TRBJ2-3; TRBD1 could be the D gene, as 6 bases match. This TCR derives from a woman aged 40 to 55 who had been exposed to COVID-19. The CDR3: CAWRQGFTDTQYF. The sequence in DNA is TGTGCCTGGAGGCAGGGGTTCACAGATACGCAGTATTTT. Beyond the CDR3, the reference TRBV30 and TRBJ2-3 genes provide the residues; the full variable domain reads: SQTIHQWPATLVQPVGSPLSLECTVEGTSNPNLYWYRQAAGRGLQLLFYSVGIGQISSEVPQNLSASRPQDRQFILSSKKLLLSDSGFYLCAWRQGFTDTQYFGPGTRLTVL.